This T cell receptor (beta chain) was identified during a study of technical replicates of blood from a handful of donors. The length of the CDR3 is 14 residues. Germline assignment: CDR1 SGHRS and CDR2 YFSETQ. The J segment lost 4 bases and the V segment lost 0 bases, leaving 3 bases of the junction unmatched. This clone was detected only once. This sample includes further DNA sequences coding for the same CDR3. Profiled with immunoSEQ multiplex PCR; TCRdb holds only in-frame clones, not every one. Of some 99,000 clones listed, roughly 96% are singletons. This receptor was obtained from a human donor in good health. The chain combines TRBV5-1 with TRBJ2-5, with 7 bases fitting TRBD1. Sample: T cells isolated from PBMCs. The CDR3 protein is CASSLDRGGETQYF. Written as DNA, the CDR3 is TGCGCCAGCAGCTTGGACAGGGGTGGAGAGACCCAGTACTTC.